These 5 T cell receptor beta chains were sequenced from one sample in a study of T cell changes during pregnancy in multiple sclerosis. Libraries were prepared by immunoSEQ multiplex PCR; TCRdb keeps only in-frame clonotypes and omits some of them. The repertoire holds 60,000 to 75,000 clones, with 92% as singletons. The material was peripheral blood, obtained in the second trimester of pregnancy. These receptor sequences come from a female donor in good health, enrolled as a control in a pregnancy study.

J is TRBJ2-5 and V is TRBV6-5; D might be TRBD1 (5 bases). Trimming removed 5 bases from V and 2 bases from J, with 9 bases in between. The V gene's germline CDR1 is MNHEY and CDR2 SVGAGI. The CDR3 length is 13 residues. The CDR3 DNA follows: TGTGCCAGCAGTCGGTACAGGCAAGAGACCCAGTACTTC. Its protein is CASSRYRQETQYF.

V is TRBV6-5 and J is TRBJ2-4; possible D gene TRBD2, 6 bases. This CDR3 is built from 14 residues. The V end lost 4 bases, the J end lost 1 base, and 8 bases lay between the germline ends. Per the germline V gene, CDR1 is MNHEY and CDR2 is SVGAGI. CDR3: CASSSEGAKNIQYF. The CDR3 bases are TGTGCCAGCAGTTCGGAGGGGGCCAAAAACATTCAGTACTTC.

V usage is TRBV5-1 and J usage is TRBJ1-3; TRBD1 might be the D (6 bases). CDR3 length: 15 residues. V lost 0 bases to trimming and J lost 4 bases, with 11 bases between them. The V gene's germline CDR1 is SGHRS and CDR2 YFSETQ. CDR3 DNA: TGCGCCAGCAGCTTGGACGGGGGGCTAGGAAACACCATATATTTT. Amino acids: CASSLDGGLGNTIYF.

DNA of the CDR3: TGCGCCAGCAGCTTGGCCCAGGGAAACACCATATATTTT. Translated, it gives CASSLAQGNTIYF. The chain carries TRBV5-1 and TRBJ1-3; D gene ambiguous. CDR1 and CDR2 from the germline V gene are SGHRS and YFSETQ. Trimming took 0 bases from V and 4 from J, leaving 5 bases between them. The CDR3 is 13 residues long.

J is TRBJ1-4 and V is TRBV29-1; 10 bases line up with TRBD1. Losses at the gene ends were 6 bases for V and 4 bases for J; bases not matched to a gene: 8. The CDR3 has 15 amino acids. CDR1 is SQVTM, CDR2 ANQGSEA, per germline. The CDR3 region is CSVPGQGPFNEKLFF. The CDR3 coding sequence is TGCAGCGTACCGGGACAGGGGCCCTTTAATGAAAAACTGTTTTTT.